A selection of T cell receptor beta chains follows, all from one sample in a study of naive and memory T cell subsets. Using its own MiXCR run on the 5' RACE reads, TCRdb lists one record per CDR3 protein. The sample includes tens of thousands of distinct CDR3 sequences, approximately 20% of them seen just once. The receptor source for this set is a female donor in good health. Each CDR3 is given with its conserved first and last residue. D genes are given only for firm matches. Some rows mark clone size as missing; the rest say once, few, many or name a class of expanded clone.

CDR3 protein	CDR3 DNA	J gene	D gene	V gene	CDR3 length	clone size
CASSYKPYDADTQYF	TGTGCCAGCAGTTACAAACCGTATGACGCAGATACGCAGTATTTT	TRBJ2-3	-	TRBV6-5	15	few
CSVEGVAGGYTEAFF	TGCAGCGTTGAAGGAGTTGCAGGGGGCTACACTGAAGCTTTCTTT	TRBJ1-1	TRBD1	TRBV29-1	15	-
CASSLSGGANYGYTF	TGTGCCAGCAGTCTCTCAGGAGGGGCTAACTATGGCTACACCTTC	TRBJ1-2	-	TRBV6-5	15	few
CASSRDSGRSEQYF	TGTGCCAGCAGCCGGGACAGTGGACGATCCGAGCAGTACTTC	TRBJ2-7	TRBD1	TRBV5-5	14	-
CSARPIQRGKRYNEQFF	TGCAGTGCTAGGCCCATTCAGCGGGGGAAACGATACAATGAGCAGTTCTTC	TRBJ2-1	TRBD2	TRBV20-1	17	-
CASSRGGGYNEQFF	TGTGCCAGCAGCCGGGGCGGAGGATACAATGAGCAGTTCTTC	TRBJ2-1	-	TRBV7-2	14	-
CASRARASGANVLTF	TGTGCCAGCAGGGCCAGGGCGTCCGGGGCCAACGTCCTGACTTTC	TRBJ2-6	-	TRBV7-2	15	many
CASSTLGGLNTGELFF	TGTGCCAGCAGTACCTTGGGAGGACTCAACACCGGGGAGCTGTTTTTT	TRBJ2-2	-	TRBV6-2/TRBV6-3	16	-
CSVAPDRVTEQYF	TGCAGCGTTGCCCCCGACAGGGTCACCGAGCAGTACTTC	TRBJ2-7	TRBD1	TRBV29-1	13	few
CASSLGGYSNQPQHF	TGTGCCAGCAGCTTGGGCGGCTATAGCAATCAGCCCCAGCATTTT	TRBJ1-5	-	TRBV5-6	15	-
CSASHRLTYEQYF	TGCAGTGCTAGTCACAGACTTACCTACGAGCAGTACTTC	TRBJ2-7	-	TRBV20-1	13	few
CSARGPRTGHQETQYF	TGCAGTGCTAGAGGCCCAAGGACAGGTCACCAAGAGACCCAGTACTTC	TRBJ2-5	TRBD1	TRBV20-1	16	-
CASSENLPYEQYF	TGTGCCAGCAGTGAAAACCTCCCCTACGAGCAGTACTTC	TRBJ2-7	-	TRBV6-1	13	many
CASSPHTGEQFF	TGTGCCAGCAGCCCACATACGGGTGAGCAGTTCTTC	TRBJ2-1	-	TRBV4-2	12	-
CSVEPLGGTDTQYF	TGCAGCGTTGAACCCCTCGGGGGCACAGATACGCAGTATTTT	TRBJ2-3	-	TRBV29-1	14	few
CASRSGYTEAFF	TGTGCCAGCAGGTCAGGGTACACTGAAGCTTTCTTT	TRBJ1-1	-	TRBV7-9	12	many
CASSYTGESGELFF	TGTGCCAGCAGTTACACAGGGGAGTCCGGGGAGCTGTTTTTT	TRBJ2-2	TRBD1	TRBV6-5	14	-
CSAGGGSTNGYTF	TGCAGTGCTGGGGGGGGGAGTACGAATGGCTACACCTTC	TRBJ1-2	-	TRBV20-1	13	-
CASSVGQATDTQYF	TGTGCCAGCAGCGTGGGGCAGGCTACAGATACGCAGTATTTT	TRBJ2-3	-	TRBV5-4	14	-
CSARQGAYGYTF	TGCAGTGCTAGACAGGGGGCCTATGGCTACACCTTC	TRBJ1-2	TRBD1	TRBV20-1	12	few